This T cell receptor (beta chain) came from a study of sequential checkpoint blockade in melanoma. Study at large: TCRbeta immunosequencing was performed on DNA from roughly 90 pretreatment melanoma tumor samples. Overall study findings and caveats: Mutational load did not correlate with tumor T-cell fraction or clonality.

Data came from immunoSEQ multiplex PCR; TCRdb stores just in-frame clones and leaves some out. The profile shows 5,500 to 6,500 clones, approximately 20% of them singletons. As to treatment: randomized to nivolumab then ipilimumab (arm A) or the reverse (arm B). To note about this clone: Its antigen remains unidentified.

Looked up from germline, CDR1 is MNHGY and CDR2 is SAAAGT. The CDR3 is 12 residues long. The germline V and J ends were trimmed by 6 bases and 6 bases, with 12 bases remaining between them. This sequence joins TRBV6-8 and TRBJ2-7, with a possible D match to TRBD1 (5 bases). The sequence was obtained from a human donor with melanoma. Source: tumor tissue (inferred from file names), taken from a patient given nivolumab and ipilimumab in sequence. CDR3 coding DNA: TGTGCCAGCAGCCAAAGGGGCGGCGAGCAGTACTTC. It codes for CASSQRGGEQYF.